This TCR beta chain was found in a study of T cells after yellow fever vaccination. General study findings and limits: At around 95% for CD4 and around 91% for CD8, most primary-vaccination clones showed up again after the booster. By day 5 rather than day 15, the secondary response had peaked, though it was weaker.

This CDR3 has 14 residues. Trimming left V 1 base short and J 4 bases short, with 11 bases between. Per germline, CDR1 SGHVS and CDR2 FQNEAQ. TCR cDNA was made by 5'RACE template switching, adding a universal primer site and UMIs. TCRdb recomputed calls from the 5' RACE reads with MiXCR, one row per CDR3 protein. The table shows about 340,000 distinct CDR3 sequences, with 3% to 4.5% occurring only once. With regard to this clonotype: Antigen specificity is unknown.

The chain joins TRBV7-8 to TRBJ2-7; D possibly uses TRBD1 or TRBD2 (5 bases each). The receptor was derived from a man between 18 and 35 years old who received the YFV17D yellow fever vaccine. Sequenced here: PBMCs, sampled 5 days after the yellow fever booster vaccination. The CDR3 loop reads CASSLETGPYEQYF. The CDR3 DNA is TGTGCCAGCAGCTTAGAGACGGGACCTTACGAGCAGTACTTC.